This TCR beta chain appears in the sequencing data of a study of CD8+CD57+ T cells in acquired aplastic anemia. Overall study: Sorted CD4+ and CD8+ cells gave an average of about 3.4 ug of DNA. Study-wide points: The number of CD8+ CDR3 sequences shared by patients and controls was approximately 31.

Genomic DNA provided the template from which TCR beta VDJ and CDR3 profiles were obtained. Using its own MiXCR run on the reads, TCRdb lists one record per CDR3 protein. The sample consists of approximately 170,000 distinct CDR3 sequences, about half of them appearing once. The CDR3 runs to 15 residues. With 2 bases clipped from V and 4 bases from J, the junction kept 4 bases outside the gene matches. Per the germline V gene, CDR1 is SNHLY and CDR2 is FYNNEI. Turning to this clonotype: Its antigen is not identified.

J is TRBJ1-1 and V is TRBV2; 10 positions match TRBD1. This receptor was taken from a human donor in good health, serving as a control. The sample taken for sequencing was sorted CD4+, CD8+, or CD8+CD57+ T cells (not recorded which) from PBMCs. The CDR3 sequence: CASSEKGTGVTEAFF. DNA for the CDR3: TGTGCCAGCAGTGAAAAAGGGACAGGGGTCACTGAAGCTTTCTTT.